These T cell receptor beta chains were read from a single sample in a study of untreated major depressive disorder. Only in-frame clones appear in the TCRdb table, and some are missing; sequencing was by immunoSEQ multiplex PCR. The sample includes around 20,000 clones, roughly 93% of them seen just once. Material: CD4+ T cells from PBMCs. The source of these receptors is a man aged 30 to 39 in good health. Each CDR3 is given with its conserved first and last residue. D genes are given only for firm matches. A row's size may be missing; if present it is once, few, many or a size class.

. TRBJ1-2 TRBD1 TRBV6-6 CASSHRDRAYGYTF TGTGCCAGCAGTCACCGGGACAGAGCCTATGGCTACACCTTC
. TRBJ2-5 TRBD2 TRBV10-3 CAITREVGGRETQYF TGTGCCATCACGCGGGAGGTTGGGGGGAGAGAGACCCAGTACTTC
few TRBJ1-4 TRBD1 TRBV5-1 CASSRGQINEKLFF TGCGCCAGCAGCAGGGGGCAGATTAATGAAAAACTGTTTTTT
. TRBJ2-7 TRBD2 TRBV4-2 CASSQPQSGTYEQYF TGTGCCAGCAGCCAACCCCAAAGCGGGACGTACGAGCAGTACTTC
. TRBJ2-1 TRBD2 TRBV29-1 CSVASSGPPDNEQFF TGCAGCGTTGCATCTAGCGGGCCCCCGGACAATGAGCAGTTCTTC
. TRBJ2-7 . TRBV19 CASSKQGPRSYEQYF TGTGCCAGTAGCAAACAGGGCCCACGATCCTACGAGCAGTACTTC
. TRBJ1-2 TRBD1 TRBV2 CASARTGAGGYTF TGTGCCAGCGCACGAACAGGGGCGGGTGGCTACACCTTC
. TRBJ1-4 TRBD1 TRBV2 CASSEPGTAQEKLFF TGTGCCAGCAGTGAACCCGGGACAGCCCAGGAAAAACTGTTTTTT
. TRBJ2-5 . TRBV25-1 CASMSGPTQYF TGTGCCAGCATGTCCGGGCCGACCCAGTACTTC
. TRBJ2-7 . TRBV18 CASSLAGGYEQYF TGTGCCAGCTCTCTCGCCGGGGGCTACGAGCAGTACTTC
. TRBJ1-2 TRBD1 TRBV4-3 CASSQERTGGLGGYTF TGCGCCAGCAGCCAAGAAAGGACAGGGGGTTTGGGTGGCTACACCTTC
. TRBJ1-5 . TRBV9 CASSSWDGRNQPQHF TGTGCCAGCAGCAGTTGGGACGGTCGAAATCAGCCCCAGCATTTT
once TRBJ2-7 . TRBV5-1 CASSSTGQRGEQYF TGCGCCAGCAGCTCGACAGGACAACGAGGGGAGCAGTACTTC
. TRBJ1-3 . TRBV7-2 CASSPYQPESSGNTIYF TGTGCCAGCAGCCCATACCAACCGGAGAGCTCTGGAAACACCATATATTTT
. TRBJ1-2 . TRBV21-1 CASSTSGLLYGYTF TGTGCCAGCAGCACTTCAGGACTACTCTATGGCTACACCTTC
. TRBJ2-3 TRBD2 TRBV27 CASSFEVAGMTDTQYF TGTGCCAGCTCCTTCGAGGTAGCGGGAATGACAGATACGCAGTATTTT
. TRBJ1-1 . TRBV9 CASSVIVGAEAFF TGTGCCAGCAGCGTTATCGTGGGGGCTGAAGCTTTCTTT
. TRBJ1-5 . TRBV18 CASSPPDGHNQPQHF TGTGCCAGCTCACCTCCCGACGGGCACAATCAGCCCCAGCATTTT
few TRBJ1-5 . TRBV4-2 CASSQESFGLGNQPQHF TGTGCCAGCAGCCAAGAAAGTTTCGGGCTTGGCAATCAGCCCCAGCATTTT
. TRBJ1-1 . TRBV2 CASTPGPDTEAFF TGTGCCAGCACGCCAGGACCGGACACTGAAGCTTTCTTT
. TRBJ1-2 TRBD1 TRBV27 CASRFSGTGGTYGYTF TGTGCCAGCAGGTTCTCCGGGACAGGTGGGACCTATGGCTACACCTTC
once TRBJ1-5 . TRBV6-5 CASSSGDQPQHF TGTGCCAGCAGTTCTGGGGATCAGCCCCAGCATTTT
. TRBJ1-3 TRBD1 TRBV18 CASSPQLTGASGGNTIYF TGTGCCAGCTCACCACAGTTGACAGGGGCTAGCGGAGGAAACACCATATATTTT
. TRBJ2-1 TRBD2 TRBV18 CASSQLAGVRISNEQFF TGTGCCAGCTCACAACTAGCGGGAGTGAGGATCTCGAATGAGCAGTTCTTC
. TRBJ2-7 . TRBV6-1 CASSVQPGDEQYF TGTGCCAGCAGTGTCCAACCGGGGGACGAGCAGTACTTC
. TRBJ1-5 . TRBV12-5 CASGTVQPQHF TGTGCTAGTGGTACGGTTCAGCCCCAGCATTTT
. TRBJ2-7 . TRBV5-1 CASSSQGDEQYF TGCGCCAGCAGCTCACAGGGAGACGAGCAGTACTTC
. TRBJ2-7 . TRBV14 CASSQDRGREQYF TGTGCCAGCAGCCAAGATCGCGGGCGAGAGCAGTACTTC
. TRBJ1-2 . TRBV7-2 CASSLLGPYYTF TGTGCCAGCAGCTTATTGGGCCCTTACTACACCTTC
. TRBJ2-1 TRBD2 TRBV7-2 CASSLALRLAGANEQFF TGTGCCAGCAGCTTAGCGCTTAGGCTAGCGGGAGCCAATGAGCAGTTCTTC
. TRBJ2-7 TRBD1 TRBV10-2 CASSDWQGASYEQYF TGCGCCAGCAGTGATTGGCAGGGGGCGTCCTACGAGCAGTACTTC
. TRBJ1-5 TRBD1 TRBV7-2 CASSPRTGGGQPQHF TGTGCCAGCAGCCCCAGGACAGGGGGCGGGCAGCCCCAGCATTTT
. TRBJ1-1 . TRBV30 CAWSGPGWGTEAFF TGTGCCTGGAGTGGGCCAGGGTGGGGCACTGAAGCTTTCTTT
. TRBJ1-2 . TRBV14 CASSQARVGYTF TGTGCCAGCAGCCAAGCAAGGGTTGGCTACACCTTC
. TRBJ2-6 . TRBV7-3 CASSPPGANVLTF TGTGCCAGCAGCCCGCCTGGGGCCAACGTCCTGACTTTC
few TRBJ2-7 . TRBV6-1 CASSESGGGTSYEQYF TGTGCCAGCAGTGAATCGGGTGGGGGGACCTCCTACGAGCAGTACTTC
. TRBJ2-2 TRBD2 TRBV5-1 CASSSAFGGSDTGELFF TGCGCCAGCAGCTCCGCCTTTGGCGGGAGTGACACCGGGGAGCTGTTTTTT
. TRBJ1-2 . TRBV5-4 CASSLNRGDGGGYTF TGTGCCAGCAGCTTGAATAGGGGCGATGGTGGGGGCTACACCTTC
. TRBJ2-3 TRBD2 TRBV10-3 CAISESGAGGFADTQYF TGTGCCATCAGTGAGTCTGGGGCGGGAGGGTTTGCAGATACGCAGTATTTT
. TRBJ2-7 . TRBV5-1 CASSLGPVSYEQYF TGCGCCAGCAGCTTGGGGCCAGTCTCCTACGAGCAGTACTTC
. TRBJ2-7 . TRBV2 CASTPKELLNEQYF TGTGCCAGCACCCCCAAGGAGCTTCTCAACGAGCAGTACTTC
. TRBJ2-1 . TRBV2 CASSPGWERHNEQFF TGTGCCAGCAGCCCGGGGTGGGAGAGGCACAATGAGCAGTTCTTC
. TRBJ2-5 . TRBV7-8 CASSLPRWGGETQYF TGTGCCAGCAGCCTTCCCCGGTGGGGTGGAGAGACCCAGTACTTC
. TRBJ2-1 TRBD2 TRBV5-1 CASSLRAGGQSTGSYNEQFF TGCGCCAGCAGCTTGAGGGCGGGAGGTCAGAGCACCGGCTCCTACAATGAGCAGTTCTTC
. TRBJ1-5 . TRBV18 CASSPGQGEPQHF TGTGCCAGCTCACCTGGGCAGGGTGAGCCCCAGCATTTT
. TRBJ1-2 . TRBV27 CASSFGGAGVYGYTF TGTGCCAGCAGTTTCGGGGGAGCAGGGGTCTATGGCTACACCTTC
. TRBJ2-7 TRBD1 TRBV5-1 CASSVSGTGGQYF TGCGCCAGCAGCGTTTCCGGGACAGGGGGGCAGTACTTC